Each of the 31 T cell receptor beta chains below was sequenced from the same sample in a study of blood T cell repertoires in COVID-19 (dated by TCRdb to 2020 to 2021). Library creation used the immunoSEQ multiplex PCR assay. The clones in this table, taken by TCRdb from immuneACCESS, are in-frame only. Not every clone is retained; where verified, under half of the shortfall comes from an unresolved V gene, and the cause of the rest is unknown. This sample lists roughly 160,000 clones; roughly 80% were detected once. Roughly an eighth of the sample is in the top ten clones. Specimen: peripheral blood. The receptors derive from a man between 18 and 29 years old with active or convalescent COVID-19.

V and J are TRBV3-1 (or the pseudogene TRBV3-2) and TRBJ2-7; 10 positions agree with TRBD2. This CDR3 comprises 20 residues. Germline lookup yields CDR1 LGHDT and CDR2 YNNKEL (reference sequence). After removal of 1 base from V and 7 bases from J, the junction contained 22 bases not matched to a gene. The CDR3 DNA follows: TGTGCCAGCAGCCAAGGTGGGAGCGGGTACGGGACTAGCGACCCATGGGAGCAGTACTTC. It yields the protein CASSQGGSGYGTSDPWEQYF.

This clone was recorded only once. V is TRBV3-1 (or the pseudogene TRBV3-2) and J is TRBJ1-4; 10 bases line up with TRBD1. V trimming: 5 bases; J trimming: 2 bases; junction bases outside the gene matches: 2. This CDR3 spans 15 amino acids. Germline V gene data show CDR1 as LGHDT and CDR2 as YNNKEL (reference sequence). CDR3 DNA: TGTGCCAGCAGCAGACAGGGGGCGACTAATGAAAAACTGTTTTTT. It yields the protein CASSRQGATNEKLFF.

The CDR3 here is CASSHRYSGANVLTF. The DNA of the CDR3 is TGTGCCAGCAGCCACAGGTACTCTGGGGCCAACGTCCTGACTTTC. J is TRBJ2-6 and V is TRBV7-2, with D possibly being TRBD1 (5 bases). Trimming shortened V by 5 bases and J by 0 bases, and 8 bases separated the two germline ends. The germline V gene has CDR1 SGHTA and CDR2 FQGNSA. This CDR3 has 15 amino acids.

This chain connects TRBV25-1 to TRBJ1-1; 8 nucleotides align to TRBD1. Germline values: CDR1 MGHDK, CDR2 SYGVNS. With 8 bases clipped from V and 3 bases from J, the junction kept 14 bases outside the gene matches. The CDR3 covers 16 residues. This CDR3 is CASQRSGQGIDTEAFF. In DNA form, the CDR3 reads TGTGCCAGCCAACGGTCTGGACAGGGAATCGACACTGAAGCTTTCTTT.

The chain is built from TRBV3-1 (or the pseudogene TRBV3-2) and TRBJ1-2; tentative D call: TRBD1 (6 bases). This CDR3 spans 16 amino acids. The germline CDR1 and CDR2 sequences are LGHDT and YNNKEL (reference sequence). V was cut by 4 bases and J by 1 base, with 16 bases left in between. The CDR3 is CASSPRGGGRNYGYTF. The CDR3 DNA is TGTGCCAGCAGCCCAAGAGGGGGGGGCCGTAACTATGGCTACACCTTC.

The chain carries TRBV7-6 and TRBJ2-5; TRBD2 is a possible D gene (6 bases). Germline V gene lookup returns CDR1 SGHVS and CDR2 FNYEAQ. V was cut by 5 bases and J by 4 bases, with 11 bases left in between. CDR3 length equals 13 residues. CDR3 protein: CASSREYGETQYF. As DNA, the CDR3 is TGTGCCAGCAGCCGGGAGTACGGAGAGACCCAGTACTTC.

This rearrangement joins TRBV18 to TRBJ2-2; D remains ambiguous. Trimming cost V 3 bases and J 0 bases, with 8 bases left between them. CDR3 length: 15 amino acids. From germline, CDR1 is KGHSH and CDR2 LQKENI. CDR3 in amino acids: CASSPNGPNTGELFF. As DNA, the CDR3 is TGTGCCAGCTCACCCAATGGGCCGAACACCGGGGAGCTGTTTTTT.

CDR3 nucleotide sequence: TGTGCCAGCAGCCTTACAGGGAGCCCAGATACGCAGTATTTT. Translating it yields CASSLTGSPDTQYF. The V gene is TRBV7-3, the J gene TRBJ2-3; tentative D call: TRBD1 (6 bases). The V and J ends lost 5 bases and 4 bases respectively, with 13 bases between them. The CDR3 runs to 14 residues. The germline gives CDR1 SGHTA, CDR2 FQGTGA.

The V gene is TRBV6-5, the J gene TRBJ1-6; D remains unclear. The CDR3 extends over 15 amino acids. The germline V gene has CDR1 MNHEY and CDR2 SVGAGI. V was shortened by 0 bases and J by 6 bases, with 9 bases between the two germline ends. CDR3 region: CASSYSGEGNSPLHF. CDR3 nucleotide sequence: TGTGCCAGCAGTTACTCCGGGGAAGGTAATTCACCCCTCCACTTT.

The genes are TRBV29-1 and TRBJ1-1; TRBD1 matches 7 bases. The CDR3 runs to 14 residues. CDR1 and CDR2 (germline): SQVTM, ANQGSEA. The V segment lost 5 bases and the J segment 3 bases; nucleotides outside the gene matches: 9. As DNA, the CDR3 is TGCAGCGTTTACCGGGACAGACACGACACTGAAGCTTTCTTT. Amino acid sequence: CSVYRDRHDTEAFF.

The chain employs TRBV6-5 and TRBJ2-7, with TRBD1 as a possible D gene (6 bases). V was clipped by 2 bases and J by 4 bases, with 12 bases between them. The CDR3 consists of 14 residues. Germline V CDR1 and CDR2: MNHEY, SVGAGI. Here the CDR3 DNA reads TGTGCCAGCAGTTACACGGCAGGGGAGTACGAGCAGTACTTC. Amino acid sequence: CASSYTAGEYEQYF.

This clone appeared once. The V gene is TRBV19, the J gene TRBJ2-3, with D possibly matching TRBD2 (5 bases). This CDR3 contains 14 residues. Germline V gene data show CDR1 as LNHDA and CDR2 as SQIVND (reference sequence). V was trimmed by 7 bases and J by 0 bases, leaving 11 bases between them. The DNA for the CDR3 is TGTGCCAGTAACCCAGCGGCTAGCACAGATACGCAGTATTTT. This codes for CASNPAASTDTQYF. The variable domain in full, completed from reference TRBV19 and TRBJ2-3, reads DGGITQSPKYLFRKEGQNVTLSCEQNLNHDAMYWYRQDPGQGLRLIYYSQIVNDFQKGDIAEGYSVSREKKESFPLTVTSAQKNPTAFYLCASNPAASTDTQYFGPGTRLTVL.

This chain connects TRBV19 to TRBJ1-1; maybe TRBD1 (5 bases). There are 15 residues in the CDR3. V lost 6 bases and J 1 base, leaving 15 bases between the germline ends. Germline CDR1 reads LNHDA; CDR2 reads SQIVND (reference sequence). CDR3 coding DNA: TGTGCCAGTAGCCCCTCGGGGGGTTGGAACACTGAAGCTTTCTTT. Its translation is CASSPSGGWNTEAFF.

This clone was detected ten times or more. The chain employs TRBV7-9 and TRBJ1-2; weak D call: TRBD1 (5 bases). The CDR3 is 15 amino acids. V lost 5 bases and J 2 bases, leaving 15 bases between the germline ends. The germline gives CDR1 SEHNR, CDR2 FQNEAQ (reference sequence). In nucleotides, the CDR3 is TGTGCCAGCAGCCATACAGCAGGGCCAAACTATGGCTACACCTTC. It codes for CASSHTAGPNYGYTF.

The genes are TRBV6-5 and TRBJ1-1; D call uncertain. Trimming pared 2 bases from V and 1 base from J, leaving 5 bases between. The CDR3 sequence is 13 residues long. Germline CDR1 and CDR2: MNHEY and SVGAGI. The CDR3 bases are TGTGCCAGCAGTTACGAACAGAACACTGAAGCTTTCTTT. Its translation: CASSYEQNTEAFF.

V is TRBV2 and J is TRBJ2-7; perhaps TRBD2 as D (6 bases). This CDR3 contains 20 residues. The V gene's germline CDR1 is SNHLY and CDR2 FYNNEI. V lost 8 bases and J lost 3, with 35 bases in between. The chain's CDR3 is CASRQSREFRVGGLDYEQYF. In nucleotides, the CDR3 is TGTGCCAGCCGGCAATCCAGGGAGTTTCGGGTGGGGGGACTCGACTACGAGCAGTACTTC. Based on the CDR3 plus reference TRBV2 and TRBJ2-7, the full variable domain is EPEVTQTPSHQVTQMGQEVILRCVPISNHLYFYWYRQILGQKVEFLVSFYNNEISEKSEIFDDQFSVERPDGSNFTLKIRSTKLEDSAMYFCASRQSREFRVGGLDYEQYFGPGTRLTVT.

The CDR3 region has the DNA TGTGCCATCAGAGATGAGGCCACGCGGGCTGAAGCTTTCTTT. This translates into CAIRDEATRAEAFF. The chain joins TRBV10-3 to TRBJ1-1; D is unresolved. CDR3 length: 14 residues. V was cut by 6 bases and J by 6 bases, with 17 bases left in between. Per the germline V gene, CDR1 is ENHRY and CDR2 is SYGVKD.

CDR3 bases: TGTGCCAGTAGTATACGTGACAGGGGTGGATCACCCCTCCACTTT. Its translation is CASSIRDRGGSPLHF. J is TRBJ1-6 and V is TRBV19; 8 nucleotides agree with TRBD1. Looked up from germline, CDR1 is LNHDA and CDR2 is SQIVND (reference sequence). Trimming removed 2 bases from V and 10 bases from J; junction bases left unmatched: 7. The CDR3 has 15 residues.

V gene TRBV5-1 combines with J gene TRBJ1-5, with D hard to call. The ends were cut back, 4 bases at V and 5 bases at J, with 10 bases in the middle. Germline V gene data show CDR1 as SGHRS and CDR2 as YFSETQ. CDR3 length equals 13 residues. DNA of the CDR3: TGCGCCAGCAGCGAGACTCCCGATCAGCCCCAGCATTTT. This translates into CASSETPDQPQHF.

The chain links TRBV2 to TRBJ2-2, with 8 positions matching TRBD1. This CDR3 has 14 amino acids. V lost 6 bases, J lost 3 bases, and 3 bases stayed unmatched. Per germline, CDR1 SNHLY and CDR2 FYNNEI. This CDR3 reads CASRDRAYTGELFF. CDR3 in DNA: TGTGCCAGCAGGGACAGGGCATACACCGGGGAGCTGTTTTTT.

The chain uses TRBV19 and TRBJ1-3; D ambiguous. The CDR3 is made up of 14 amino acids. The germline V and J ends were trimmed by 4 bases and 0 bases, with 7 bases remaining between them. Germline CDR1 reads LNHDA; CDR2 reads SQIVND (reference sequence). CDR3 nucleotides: TGTGCCAGTAGTACAAAGAGCTCTGGAAACACCATATATTTT. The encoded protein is CASSTKSSGNTIYF. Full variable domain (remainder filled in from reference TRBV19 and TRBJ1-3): DGGITQSPKYLFRKEGQNVTLSCEQNLNHDAMYWYRQDPGQGLRLIYYSQIVNDFQKGDIAEGYSVSREKKESFPLTVTSAQKNPTAFYLCASSTKSSGNTIYFGEGSWLTVV.

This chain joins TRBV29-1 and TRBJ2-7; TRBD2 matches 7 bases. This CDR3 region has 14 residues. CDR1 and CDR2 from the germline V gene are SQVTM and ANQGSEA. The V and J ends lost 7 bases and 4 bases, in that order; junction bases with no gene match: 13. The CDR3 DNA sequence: TGCAGCGATAAGAGGATCACGGGGGGTTACGAGCAGTACTTC. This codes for CSDKRITGGYEQYF.

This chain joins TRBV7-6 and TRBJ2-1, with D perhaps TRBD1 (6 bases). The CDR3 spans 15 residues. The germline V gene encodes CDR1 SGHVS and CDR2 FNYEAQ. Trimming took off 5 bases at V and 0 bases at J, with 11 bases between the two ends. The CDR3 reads CASSKGTSSYNEQFF. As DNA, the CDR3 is TGTGCCAGCAGCAAAGGGACATCCTCCTACAATGAGCAGTTCTTC.

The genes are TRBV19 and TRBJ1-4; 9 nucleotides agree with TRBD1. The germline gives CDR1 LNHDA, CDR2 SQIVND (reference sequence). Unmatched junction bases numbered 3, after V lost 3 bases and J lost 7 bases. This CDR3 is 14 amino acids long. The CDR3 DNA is TGTGCCAGTAGTATCACAGGGGGCACTGAAAAACTGTTTTTT. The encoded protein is CASSITGGTEKLFF.

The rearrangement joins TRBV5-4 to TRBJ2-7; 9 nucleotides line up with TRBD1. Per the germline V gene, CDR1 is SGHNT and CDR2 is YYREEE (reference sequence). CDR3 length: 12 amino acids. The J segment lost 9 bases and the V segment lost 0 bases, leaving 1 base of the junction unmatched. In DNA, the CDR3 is TGTGCCAGCAGCTTGGACAGGGGGCGGCAGTACTTC. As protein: CASSLDRGRQYF.

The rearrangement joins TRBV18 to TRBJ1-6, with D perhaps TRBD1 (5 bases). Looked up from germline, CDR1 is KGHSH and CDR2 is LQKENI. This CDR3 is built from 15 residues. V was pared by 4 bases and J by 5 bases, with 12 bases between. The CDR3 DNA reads TGTGCCAGCTCACGAAGGGGCGCCGATAATTCACCCCTCCACTTT. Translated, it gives CASSRRGADNSPLHF.

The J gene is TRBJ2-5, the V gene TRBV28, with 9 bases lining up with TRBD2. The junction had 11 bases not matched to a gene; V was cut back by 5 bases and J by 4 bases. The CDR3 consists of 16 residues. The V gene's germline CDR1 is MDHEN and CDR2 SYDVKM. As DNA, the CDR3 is TGTGCCAGCAGTCACCTCCTAGCGGGAAGCAGAGAGACCCAGTACTTC. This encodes CASSHLLAGSRETQYF.

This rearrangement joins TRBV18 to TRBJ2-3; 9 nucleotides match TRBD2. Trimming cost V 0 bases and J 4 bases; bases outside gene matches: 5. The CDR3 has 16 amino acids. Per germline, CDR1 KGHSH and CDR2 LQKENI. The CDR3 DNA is TGTGCCAGCTCACCACCTAGCGGGAGTTTGTCAGATACGCAGTATTTT. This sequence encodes CASSPPSGSLSDTQYF. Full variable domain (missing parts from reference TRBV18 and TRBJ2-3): NAGVMQNPRHLVRRRGQEARLRCSPMKGHSHVYWYRQLPEEGLKFMVYLQKENIIDESGMPKERFSAEFPKEGPSILRIQQVVRGDSAAYFCASSPPSGSLSDTQYFGPGTRLTVL.

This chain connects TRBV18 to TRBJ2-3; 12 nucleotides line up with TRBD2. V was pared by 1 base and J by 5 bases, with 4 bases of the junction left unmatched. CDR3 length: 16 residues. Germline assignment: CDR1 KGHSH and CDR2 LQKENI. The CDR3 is CASSPRLAGVGDTQYF. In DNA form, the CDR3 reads TGTGCCAGCTCACCACGACTAGCGGGAGTCGGAGATACGCAGTATTTT.

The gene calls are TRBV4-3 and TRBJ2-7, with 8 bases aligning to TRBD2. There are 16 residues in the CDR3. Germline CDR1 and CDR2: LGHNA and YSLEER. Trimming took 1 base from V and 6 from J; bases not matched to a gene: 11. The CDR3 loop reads CASSQGRREGQGEQYF. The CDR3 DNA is TGCGCCAGCAGCCAAGGCCGTCGGGAGGGCCAAGGCGAGCAGTACTTC.

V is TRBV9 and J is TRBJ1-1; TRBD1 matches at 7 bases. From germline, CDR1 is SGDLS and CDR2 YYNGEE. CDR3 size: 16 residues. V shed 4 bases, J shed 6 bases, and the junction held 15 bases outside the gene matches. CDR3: CASSFSSEGAGAEAFF. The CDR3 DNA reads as TGTGCCAGCAGCTTTAGTTCTGAGGGGGCTGGCGCTGAAGCTTTCTTT. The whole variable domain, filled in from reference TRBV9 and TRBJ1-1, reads DSGVTQTPKHLITATGQRVTLRCSPRSGDLSVYWYQQSLDQGLQFLIQYYNGEERAKGNILERFSAQQFPDLHSELNLSSLELGDSALYFCASSFSSEGAGAEAFFGQGTRLTVV.